This TCR beta chain derives from a study of T cell responses to AZD1222 COVID-19 vaccine. Note on this clone: What it recognizes is unknown.

Germline V gene data show CDR1 as SGHNT and CDR2 as YENEEA. V lost 5 bases, J lost 4 bases, and 12 bases lay in between. This CDR3 region has 14 residues. Using immunoSEQ multiplex PCR, the repertoire was profiled, and TCRdb retains in-frame clones only, with some absent. The data hold around 130,000 clones, with about 90% observed a single time. Study results and caveats: Clonal diversity was possibly underestimated, and the donors were mostly white British, with more females. Repertoires in all cases were sampled only once the peak T cell response had passed. Nearly half of the spike-specific TCRs reportedly recognize variant regions that carry no mutations. Only 5 to 7 AZD1222 recipients were seropositive at baseline.

The source of this sequence is an adult who received the MenACWY meningococcal vaccine as a control. Sequencing used peripheral blood, obtained 28 days after the second dose of the MenACWY control vaccine. The genes are TRBV11-3 and TRBJ2-1, with D possibly matching TRBD1 (7 bases). The CDR3 here is CASSGPGGYNEQFF. CDR3 coding DNA: TGTGCCAGCAGCGGCCCAGGGGGGTACAATGAGCAGTTCTTC.